These T cell receptor beta chains were read from a single sample in a study of cytomegalovirus exposure and HLA in healthy donors. TCRdb keeps only in-frame clones here, not all; method: immunoSEQ multiplex PCR. This specimen shows roughly 71,000 clones; the ten leading clones hold around 5%. The sequenced sample consisted of PBMCs. These receptors were obtained from a woman between 40 and 50 years old in good health and CMV-seropositive. Each CDR3 is given with its conserved first and last residue. A D gene is named only where the DNA matches it firmly.

D,V,J,DNA,CDR3
TRBD1,TRBV15,TRBJ2-7,TGTGCCACCAGCAGAGGAACCGGGACAGAGCCTAAGCAGTACTTC,CATSRGTGTEPKQYF
-,TRBV19,TRBJ1-1,TGTGCCAGTAGTGACAGGCCCGGAGGGAACACTGAAGCTTTCTTT,CASSDRPGGNTEAFF
-,TRBV28,TRBJ2-3,TGTGCCAGCAGTCTACCGAGCGGGCTCACAGATACGCAGTATTTT,CASSLPSGLTDTQYF
-,TRBV6-1,TRBJ2-7,TGTGCCAGCAAGGAAAAGACAGCATACGAGCAGTACTTC,CASKEKTAYEQYF
TRBD1,TRBV28,TRBJ1-2,TGTGCCAGCAGTCCGGACAGGTTCAAAAAGTATGGCTACACCTTC,CASSPDRFKKYGYTF
TRBD1,TRBV28,TRBJ1-5,TGTGCCAGCAGTTTACCGGACAGGTATGGTCAGCCCCAGCATTTT,CASSLPDRYGQPQHF
-,TRBV6-4,TRBJ2-6,TGTGCCAGCAGTGAGGGAGATGGGGCCAACGTCCTGACTTTC,CASSEGDGANVLTF
-,TRBV18,TRBJ2-6,TGTGCCAGCTCACCAGACAGCTCCGGGGCCAACGTCCTGACTTTC,CASSPDSSGANVLTF
TRBD2,TRBV27,TRBJ2-5,TGTGCCAGCAGTCCGCTAGCGGGAAAGTTTAGAGAGACCCAGTACTTC,CASSPLAGKFRETQYF
-,TRBV10-3,TRBJ1-2,TGTGCCAGCCTTTCAACAGGGAGCCTTAGCTATGGCTACACCTTC,CASLSTGSLSYGYTF
-,TRBV21-1,TRBJ1-6,TGTGCCAGCAGCAAAGCAATAGAAGGACAGCGCTGTCCGGATTCACCCCTCCACTTT,CASSKAIEGQRCPDSPLHF
-,TRBV6-4,TRBJ2-1,TGTGCCAGCAGTAGCGGCTCCTACAATGAGCAGTTCTTC,CASSSGSYNEQFF
-,TRBV28,TRBJ2-7,TGTGCCAGCAGTTATGCCCTTCGAAGCGATAGCTCCTACGAGCAGTACTTC,CASSYALRSDSSYEQYF
TRBD1,TRBV7-3,TRBJ2-2,TGTGCCAGCAGCTTACCCAATAACAGGGGCGTTAGGGACACCGGGGAGCTGTTTTTT,CASSLPNNRGVRDTGELFF
-,TRBV9,TRBJ2-5,TGTGCCAGCAGCGTTAGAGGTCGCGAGACCCAGTACTTC,CASSVRGRETQYF
TRBD2,TRBV6-5,TRBJ2-4,TGTGCCAGCAGTTTCGGGGGGGAGGAAAACATTCAGTACTTC,CASSFGGEENIQYF
TRBD2,TRBV28,TRBJ2-3,TGTGCCAGCAGTGGGAGGGGACTAGCATCAGATACGCAGTATTTT,CASSGRGLASDTQYF
-,TRBV6-1,TRBJ2-7,TGTGCCAGCAGTGAAGACTTGGGAGGGGGGGCCTACGAGCAGTACTTC,CASSEDLGGGAYEQYF
TRBD1,TRBV6-6,TRBJ2-2,TGTGCCAGCAGCCCCCAGGGGGCCGGGGAGCTGTTTTTT,CASSPQGAGELFF
-,TRBV7-3,TRBJ2-3,TGTGCCAGCAGCTTAACCGGGACTTATGATACGCAGTATTTT,CASSLTGTYDTQYF
TRBD2,TRBV4-1,TRBJ2-1,TGCGCCAGCAGCCAAGATAGCGGGAGGCCTTACGAGCAGTTCTTC,CASSQDSGRPYEQFF
TRBD1,TRBV4-1,TRBJ2-2,TGCGCCAGCAGCCCGTATATTGTTTTAGGACCAGGGGGCAACGGGGAGCTGTTTTTT,CASSPYIVLGPGGNGELFF
TRBD2,TRBV30,TRBJ2-3,TGTGCCTGGAGGCTAGCGGGAGGGTTAGATACGCAGTATTTT,CAWRLAGGLDTQYF
-,TRBV12-5,TRBJ2-1,TGTGCTAGTGGTTCTCCGGGTGAGCAGTTCTTC,CASGSPGEQFF
-,TRBV29-1,TRBJ1-1,TGCAGCGTTGTCTTGCAGGGCAGAAGCACTGAAGCTTTCTTT,CSVVLQGRSTEAFF
TRBD1,TRBV10-3,TRBJ1-1,TGTGCCATCAGCCCCGGGACAGGGATTTCTGAAGCTTTCTTT,CAISPGTGISEAFF
-,TRBV7-9,TRBJ1-2,TGTGCCAGCAGCTTAGTGGGTTCGGCAGAAATTAACTACGGCTACACCTTC,CASSLVGSAEINYGYTF
TRBD2,TRBV2,TRBJ2-1,TGTGCCAGCAGGGTCCTAGCGGTGTCGTCTACGCCCTACAATGAGCAGTTCTTC,CASRVLAVSSTPYNEQFF
-,TRBV1,TRBJ2-5,TGCACCAGCCCCCGCCAGGTTTGTGGGGAGACCCAGTACTTC,CTSPRQVCGETQYF
TRBD1,TRBV18,TRBJ2-3,TGTGCCAGCTCACCCCTAGGAAGGGGCAGGGGGGATACGCAGTATTTT,CASSPLGRGRGDTQYF
TRBD2,TRBV27,TRBJ2-7,TGTGCCAGCAGTCCGCCAACGAGGGGAAAGCGGGAGCCTTACCGCGAGCAGTACTTC,CASSPPTRGKREPYREQYF
TRBD1,TRBV7-6,TRBJ1-1,TGTGCCAGCAGCATTCGACAGGGGACGAACACTGAAGCTTTCTTT,CASSIRQGTNTEAFF
TRBD2,TRBV7-9,TRBJ2-1,TGTGCCAGCAGCTCTAGGACTAGCGGGAGCCCCACGGAGCAGTTCTTC,CASSSRTSGSPTEQFF
-,TRBV4-1,TRBJ2-7,TGCGCCAGCAGCCAGGGCGACGGTGTAAGTTCCGCCGCTCTCGAGCAGTACTTC,CASSQGDGVSSAALEQYF
TRBD2,TRBV4-1,TRBJ2-5,TGCGCCAGCAGCCAAGGGACTAGCGGGAGGGCCTCGGGCCAGACCCAGTACTTC,CASSQGTSGRASGQTQYF
-,TRBV28,TRBJ2-7,TGTGCCAGCAGTTTGGTCGCGGGCGGTGGTCTCGACGAGCAGTACTTC,CASSLVAGGGLDEQYF
TRBD1,TRBV14,TRBJ2-4,TGTGCCAGCAGCCAAGGGGCAGGGGCAGGGGGCATTCAGTACTTC,CASSQGAGAGGIQYF
-,TRBV11-1,TRBJ1-1,TGTGCCAGCAGCTTAGAACGACAGCAAGCTTTCTTT,CASSLERQQAFF
-,TRBV2,TRBJ1-3,TGTGCCAGCCAAAGGGAGGTTGGTGGAAACACCATATATTTT,CASQREVGGNTIYF
-,TRBV5-1,TRBJ1-1,TGCGCCAGCAGCTTGGGCGAGGTTCTTTTCACTGAAGCTTTCTTT,CASSLGEVLFTEAFF
TRBD1,TRBV4-2,TRBJ2-7,TGTGCCAGCAGCCAAGATGAGACAGGGGGCTACGAGCAGTACTTC,CASSQDETGGYEQYF
TRBD2,TRBV2,TRBJ2-1,TGTGCCAGCAGTACTTTAACTAGCGGGGACCGCTCCTACAATGAGCAGTTCTTC,CASSTLTSGDRSYNEQFF
TRBD1,TRBV18,TRBJ1-3,TGTGCCAGCTCACCTTCAGAGGGACAGGCCCGAAACACCATATATTTT,CASSPSEGQARNTIYF
-,TRBV21-1,TRBJ1-3,TGTGCCAGCAGCAAAGGGCGACAGGGGAGCTCTGGAAACACCATATATTTT,CASSKGRQGSSGNTIYF
-,TRBV6-4,TRBJ1-2,TGTGCCAGCAGTGACACTCCACAGGGAATCGATGGCTACACCTTC,CASSDTPQGIDGYTF
-,TRBV7-9,TRBJ1-5,TGTGCCAGCAGCCCTGGACAGAGTAATCAACAGCCCCAGCATTTT,CASSPGQSNQQPQHF
-,TRBV4-3,TRBJ1-2,TGCGCCAGCAGCCAAGAAGTGGGCAGGTCTGGCTACACCTTC,CASSQEVGRSGYTF
-,TRBV7-2,TRBJ1-2,TGTGCCAGCAGCTCTGAGGGCTCTGGCTACACCTTC,CASSSEGSGYTF
-,TRBV29-1,TRBJ2-2,TGCAGCGTCCCCGGGATTGCGAACACCGGGGAGCTGTTTTTT,CSVPGIANTGELFF